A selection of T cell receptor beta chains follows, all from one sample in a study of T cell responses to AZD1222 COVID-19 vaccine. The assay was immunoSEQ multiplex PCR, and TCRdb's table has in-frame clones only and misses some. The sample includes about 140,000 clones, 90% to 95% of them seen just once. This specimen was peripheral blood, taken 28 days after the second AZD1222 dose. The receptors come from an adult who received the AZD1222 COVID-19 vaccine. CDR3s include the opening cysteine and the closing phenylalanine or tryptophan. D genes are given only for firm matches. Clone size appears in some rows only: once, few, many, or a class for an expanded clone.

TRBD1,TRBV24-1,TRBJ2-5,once,TGTGCCACCAGTGATTCCCGGGACAGTGGGGAGACCCAGTACTTC,CATSDSRDSGETQYF
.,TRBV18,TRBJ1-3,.,TGTGCCAGCTCACCGGTCACAGGGACTGGAAACACCATATATTTT,CASSPVTGTGNTIYF
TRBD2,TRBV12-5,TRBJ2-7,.,TGTGCTAGTGGTTTCCTCCTGCCGGGACTAGCTTACGAGCAGTACTTC,CASGFLLPGLAYEQYF
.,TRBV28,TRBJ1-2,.,TGTGCCAGCAGTTTAAAGGTGGGGGCGCCCTATGGCTACACCTTC,CASSLKVGAPYGYTF
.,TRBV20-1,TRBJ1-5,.,TGCAGTGCTAGTTCGCGAACTCAGCATTTT,CSASSRTQHF
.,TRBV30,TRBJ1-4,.,TGTGCCTGGAGTGTGCTTACGGTTGAAAAACTGTTTTTT,CAWSVLTVEKLFF
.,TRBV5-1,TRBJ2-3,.,TGCGCCAGCAGCCCGGGGGACTTCACACTTACGCAGTATTTT,CASSPGDFTLTQYF
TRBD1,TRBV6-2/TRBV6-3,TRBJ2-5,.,TGTGCCAGCAGCAGAACAGGGGGCACCCAAGAGACCCAGTACTTC,CASSRTGGTQETQYF
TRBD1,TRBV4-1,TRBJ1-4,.,TGCGCCAGCAGCCAAGGGGACAGACGTGAAAAACTGTTTTTT,CASSQGDRREKLFF
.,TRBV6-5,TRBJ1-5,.,TGTGCCAGCAGTAACGCGGGACGCAGCAATCAGCCCCAGCATTTT,CASSNAGRSNQPQHF
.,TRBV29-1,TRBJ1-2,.,TGCAGCGTTGAAGAAGGCTACACCTTC,CSVEEGYTF
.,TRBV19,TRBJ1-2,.,TGTGCCAGTAGGGTCGGGGGGCGTTCCCGGGACGGCTACACCTTC,CASRVGGRSRDGYTF
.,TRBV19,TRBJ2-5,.,TGTGCCAGTAGTATGCGCAGGGGCTGGGAGACCCAGTACTTC,CASSMRRGWETQYF
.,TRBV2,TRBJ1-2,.,TGTGCCAGCAGTGAAGCGGGCCGGGTTAACTATGGCTACACCTTC,CASSEAGRVNYGYTF
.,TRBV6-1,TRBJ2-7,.,TGTGCCAGCAGTGACCAGTCCGGGGGGCCCTACGAGCAGTACTTC,CASSDQSGGPYEQYF
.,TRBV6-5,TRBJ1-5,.,TGTGCCAGCGGGTTACAGGAAAATCAGCCCCAGCATTTT,CASGLQENQPQHF
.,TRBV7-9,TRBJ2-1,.,TGTGCCAGCAGCTTAGCGGAGGGGTACAATGAGCAGTTCTTC,CASSLAEGYNEQFF
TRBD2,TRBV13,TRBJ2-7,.,TGTGCCAGCAGCTGGGGACTAGCGGGTAGGTACGAGCAGTACTTC,CASSWGLAGRYEQYF
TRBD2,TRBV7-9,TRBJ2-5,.,TGTGCCAGCACAAACATAGCGGGGACCCAAGAGACCCAGTACTTC,CASTNIAGTQETQYF
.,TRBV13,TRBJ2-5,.,TGTGCCAGCAGCTTAGATCAATCGGGGGAAGGGGAGACCCAGTACTTC,CASSLDQSGEGETQYF
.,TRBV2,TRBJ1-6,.,TGTGCCAGCAGTGAATTGGAGCCACCCCTCCACTTT,CASSELEPPLHF
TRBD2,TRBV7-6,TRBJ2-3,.,TGTGCCAGCAGAAGACAGCGGGGGGGCCGCAACGAAGATACGCAGTATTTT,CASRRQRGGRNEDTQYF
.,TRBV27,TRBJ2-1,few,TGTGCCAGCAGTTTACTGGGGGTCAGTGAGCAGTTCTTC,CASSLLGVSEQFF
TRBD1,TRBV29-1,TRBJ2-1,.,TGCAGCGTGGGACAGGGGGTCGACAATGAGCAGTTCTTC,CSVGQGVDNEQFF
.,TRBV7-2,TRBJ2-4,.,TGTGCCAGCAGCCCCCGGGGACTTGCCGCGTACTTC,CASSPRGLAAYF
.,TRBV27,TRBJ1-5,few,TGTGCCAGCAGTTTCACAGGGTACCAGCCCCAGCATTTT,CASSFTGYQPQHF
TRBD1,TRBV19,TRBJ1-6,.,TGTGCCAGTAGTATCACAGGGGCAGAGGAATCACCCCTCCACTTT,CASSITGAEESPLHF
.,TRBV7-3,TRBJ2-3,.,TGTGCCAGCAGCTTAACGGCGGATACGCAGTATTTT,CASSLTADTQYF
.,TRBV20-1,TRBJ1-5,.,TGCAGTGCTAGTCGAAGGAATCAGCCCCAGCATTTT,CSASRRNQPQHF
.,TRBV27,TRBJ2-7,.,TGTGCCAGCAGTTTATCGCAAGAGGGCTACGAGCAGTACTTC,CASSLSQEGYEQYF
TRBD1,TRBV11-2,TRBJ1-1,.,TGTGCCAGCGGGGGACAGCTAAACACTGAAGCTTTCTTT,CASGGQLNTEAFF
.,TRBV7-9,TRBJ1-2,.,TGTGCCAGCAGCTTAGGAACCCTTAACTATGGCTACACCTTC,CASSLGTLNYGYTF